This T cell receptor beta chain stems from a study of monozygotic twins with inflammatory bowel disease (dated by TCRdb to between 2018 and 2021). Study-level background: The full study comprised approximately 28 monozygotic twin pairs: nine German pairs (four IBD-concordant, five IBD-discordant) and 19 IBD-discordant Danish pairs. Disease-associated traits were sought mainly through comparisons between IBD patients and their genetically identical healthy co-twins within discordant pairs. Each individual had, on average, about 151 000 unique TCRalpha sequences and 181 000 unique TCRbeta sequences available for analysis. What the study reported, not specific to this receptor: The results gave no support for a single strong signal or clonotype linked to IBD. Background noise and inter-individual variability may have been introduced into the repertoires by the differing immunosuppressive treatments among patients. IBD patients shared fewer clonotypes with other individuals than healthy twins did, most markedly in patients showing signs of disease activity. Measured by the inverse Simpson index, TCRbeta repertoire diversity was lower in IBD patients than in their healthy co-twins. No difference in repertoire similarity was observed between concordant and discordant twins, possibly owing to limited statistical power. The analysis was unable to tell different T cell subtypes apart.

Points on this clonotype: No cognate antigen has been identified for it.

Libraries were made using 5' RACE. Each TCR library was prepared from about 3,400 ng of total RNA. For each sample, cDNA synthesis with SMARTScribe reverse transcriptase was split into eight separate reactions. Unique molecular identifiers containing a 6-nucleotide sample barcode were introduced through template switching during cDNA synthesis. TCRalpha and TCRbeta cDNA was amplified by two nested PCRs of around 16 and 10 cycles, with bead purification after each PCR. Before amplification, the cDNA was treated with uracil DNA-glycosylase and purified using the QIAquick PCR purification kit. The second PCR added Illumina TruSeq-compatible adapters along with sample-specific barcodes. Library quality and concentration were checked on TapeStation and Qubit, and libraries were pooled at approximately 5 ng each. Sequencing of the pooled libraries was done on an Illumina HiSeq2500 single-index Rapid Run using custom sequencing primers and 2 x 100 bp reads. On the authors' methods: MiGEC version 1.2.6 was used for UMI-based consensus assembly to correct PCR and sequencing errors. MiXCR version 2.1.1 was used to carry out V(D)J alignment, clonotype assembly and CDR3 extraction. To normalise gene usage, clonotype sharing and MAIT/NKT TCR abundance, the analysis used the top 1000, 10 000 and 20 000 clonotypes per sample. Diversity was computed as the inverse Simpson index with the vegan R package after downsampling to 27 000 UMIs. Paired Mann-Whitney U tests were applied to discordant twin pairs, with Benjamini-Hochberg correction for multiple testing. Reads reprocessed by TCRdb are summarized as one entry per CDR3 protein sequence, and DNA is absent. TCRdb, not the original authors, processed these V and J calls. This sample's table carries around 450,000 distinct CDR3 sequences. Clones ranked in the top ten supply about 2.3% of the sample.

From each donor, an approximately 2.4 ml peripheral blood sample was collected into PAXgene tubes and kept at -80 degrees C. Without T cell sorting, total RNA was isolated from whole blood using the PAXgene blood miRNA kit on an automated QIAcube. Peripheral blood from monozygotic twin pairs concordant or discordant for inflammatory bowel disease was subjected to deep TCRalpha and TCRbeta repertoire profiling with unique molecular barcoding. For every twin pair, smoking habits were documented, and each individual was categorised as a current, former or never smoker. The germline V gene yields MRHNA for CDR1 and SNTAGT for CDR2. The cysteine opens and the phenylalanine closes a CDR3 of 15 amino acids. The DNA sequence is not available.

Sequenced input: blood. In this chain, TRBV6-4 is recombined with TRBJ2-1; TCRdb's D gene call, TRBD1, goes unchecked for lack of DNA. This TCR derives from a human donor with ulcerative colitis or Crohn's disease, or a healthy co-twin of an affected twin (not recorded which). CDR3 region: CASSRDASSYNEQFF.